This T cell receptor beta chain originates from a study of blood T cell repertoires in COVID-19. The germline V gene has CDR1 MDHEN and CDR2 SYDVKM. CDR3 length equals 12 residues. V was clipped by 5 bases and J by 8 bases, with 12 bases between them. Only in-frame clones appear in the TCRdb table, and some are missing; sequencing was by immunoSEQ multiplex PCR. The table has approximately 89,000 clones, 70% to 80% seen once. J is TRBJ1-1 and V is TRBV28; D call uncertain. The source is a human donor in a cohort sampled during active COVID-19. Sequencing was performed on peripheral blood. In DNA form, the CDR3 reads TGTGCCAGCAGTCCGCGGGTCTTGGAAGCTTTCTTT. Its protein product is CASSPRVLEAFF.